This TCR beta chain was profiled in a study of T cells expressing NK-cell markers. Whole-study context: Serological testing identified most of the eight sequenced donors as HCMV-seropositive and one as seronegative.

The CDR3 spans 16 residues. TCRdb processed the 5' RACE reads again and assigns one entry to each CDR3 protein, with no DNA. The sample totals 550,000 or so distinct CDR3 sequences. This receptor was obtained from a man in his late teens or twenties in good health. The specimen was blood T cells: a sorted CD56 or NKG2C T cell subset, CD4+ or CD8+ T cells, or bulk PBMC T cells (not recorded which). The chain recombines TRBV12-3 or TRBV12-4 with TRBJ2-7; the D gene TCRdb calls, TRBD1, cannot be checked with no DNA. The CDR3 spells CASSQGRRDGSYEQYF.